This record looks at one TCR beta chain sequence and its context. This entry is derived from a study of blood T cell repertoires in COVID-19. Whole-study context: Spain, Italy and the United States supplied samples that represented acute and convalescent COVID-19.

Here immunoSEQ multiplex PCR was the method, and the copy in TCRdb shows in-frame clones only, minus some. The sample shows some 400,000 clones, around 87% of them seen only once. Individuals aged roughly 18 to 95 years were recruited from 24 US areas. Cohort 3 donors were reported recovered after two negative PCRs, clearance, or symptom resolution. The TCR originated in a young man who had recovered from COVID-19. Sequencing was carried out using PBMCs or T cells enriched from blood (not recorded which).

CDR3 in amino acids: CASSRGTGENSPLHF. CDR3 DNA: TGCGCCAGCAGCCGTGGGACAGGGGAAAATTCACCCCTCCACTTT. The chain couples TRBV5-1 to TRBJ1-6; 10 bases map to TRBD1. The ends lost 4 bases at V and 7 bases at J; junction bases unmatched: 5. The CDR3 is made up of 15 amino acids. Germline V gene data show CDR1 as SGHRS and CDR2 as YFSETQ.